Listed below are T cell receptor beta chains from one sample, sequenced in a study of control samples from healthy donors and cancer patients. Sequencing used immunoSEQ multiplex PCR; TCRdb keeps in-frame clones, though not all of them. The sample consists of some 120,000 clones, approximately 90% of them appearing once. Sequenced material: blood. The receptors derive from a man between 18 and 29 years old in good health. Each CDR3 is given with its conserved first and last residue. Fields, in order: J gene, clone size, V gene, D gene, CDR3 protein, CDR3 DNA. A D gene is named only where the DNA matches it firmly. The size entry is marked missing in some rows and otherwise reads once, few, many or a size class.

TRBJ2-7,.,TRBV4-1,TRBD2,CASSQAAGEYYEQYF,TGCGCCAGCAGCCAAGCGGCGGGAGAGTACTACGAGCAGTACTTC
TRBJ1-6,.,TRBV18,TRBD1,CASSPTKGASSYNSPLHF,TGTGCCAGCTCACCCACAAAGGGGGCCAGCTCCTATAATTCACCCCTCCACTTT
TRBJ2-7,.,TRBV7-3,.,CASSPQGGRVAYEQYF,TGTGCCAGCAGCCCACAGGGAGGGAGGGTAGCGTACGAGCAGTACTTC
TRBJ1-2,.,TRBV5-8,.,CASSSIRGGVGYGYTF,TGTGCCAGCAGCTCGATAAGGGGGGGTGTAGGCTATGGCTACACCTTC
TRBJ1-4,.,TRBV25-1,.,CASSTGLVGYEKLFF,TGTGCCAGCAGTACGGGGCTAGTCGGGTATGAAAAACTGTTTTTT
TRBJ2-3,.,TRBV5-6,.,CASSQITDTQYF,TGTGCCAGCAGCCAAATTACAGATACGCAGTATTTT
TRBJ2-5,.,TRBV5-1,.,CASSTGTRETQYF,TGCGCCAGCTCCACCGGGACGAGAGAGACCCAGTACTTC
TRBJ2-3,.,TRBV6-4,.,CASSDGVTDTQYF,TGTGCCAGCAGTGACGGCGTCACAGATACGCAGTATTTT
TRBJ1-4,.,TRBV25-1,.,CASSEFGRDKLFF,TGTGCCAGCAGTGAATTTGGCAGGGACAAACTGTTTTTT
TRBJ1-2,once,TRBV15,.,CATSRAGVTLTLPIYTF,TGTGCCACCAGCAGAGCAGGGGTGACCTTGACCCTCCCTATCTACACCTTC
TRBJ1-6,.,TRBV7-9,.,CASSLGEPPLHF,TGTGCCAGCAGCTTAGGGGAACCCCCCCTCCACTTT
TRBJ1-5,.,TRBV6-5,.,CASRTRQPQHF,TGTGCCAGCAGGACACGACAGCCCCAGCATTTT
TRBJ1-5,.,TRBV6-6,.,CASRAYREGDQPQHF,TGTGCCAGCAGAGCTTACAGGGAAGGGGATCAGCCCCAGCATTTT
TRBJ1-5,.,TRBV6-2/TRBV6-3,.,CASSYWSGPQPQHF,TGTGCCAGCAGTTACTGGTCAGGCCCTCAGCCCCAGCATTTT
TRBJ1-6,.,TRBV9,.,CASSAGQSSYNSPLHF,TGTGCCAGCAGCGCAGGACAGAGCTCCTATAATTCACCCCTCCACTTT
TRBJ1-5,.,TRBV6-6,.,CASKEEGGAQPQHF,TGTGCCAGCAAGGAAGAGGGTGGTGCTCAGCCCCAGCATTTT
TRBJ2-1,.,TRBV7-2,.,CASSPRLNEQFF,TGTGCCAGCAGCCCCCGTCTCAATGAGCAGTTCTTC
TRBJ2-7,.,TRBV2,TRBD1,CASTRDRAYEQYF,TGTGCCAGCACGAGAGACAGGGCCTACGAGCAGTACTTC
TRBJ1-2,.,TRBV5-4,.,CASSLAAAALYGYTF,TGTGCCAGCAGCTTGGCCGCGGCCGCCTTATATGGCTACACCTTC
TRBJ1-1,.,TRBV5-1,TRBD1,CASTQGARDTEAFF,TGCGCCAGCACCCAGGGGGCCAGGGACACTGAAGCTTTCTTT
TRBJ2-2,.,TRBV11-3,TRBD1,CASSTGGYTGELFF,TGTGCCAGCAGTACAGGGGGCTACACCGGGGAGCTGTTTTTT
TRBJ1-1,.,TRBV3-1/TRBV3-2,.,CASSQVAGLKAFF,TGTGCCAGCAGCCAAGTAGCGGGGCTTAAAGCTTTCTTT
TRBJ2-2,once,TRBV4-1,.,CASSQDPGQGTYTGELFF,TGCGCCAGCAGCCAAGACCCAGGGCAGGGAACGTACACCGGGGAGCTGTTTTTT
TRBJ1-2,.,TRBV29-1,.,CSVEDLGTGGYTF,TGCAGCGTTGAAGATCTAGGGACGGGCGGCTACACCTTC
TRBJ2-2,.,TRBV9,.,CASSVGRGHTGELFF,TGTGCCAGCAGCGTAGGCAGGGGTCACACCGGGGAGCTGTTTTTT
TRBJ1-1,.,TRBV5-1,.,CASSLEIGITEAFF,TGCGCCAGCAGCTTGGAAATCGGAATCACTGAAGCTTTCTTT
TRBJ1-3,.,TRBV11-2,.,CASSSPVGYSGNTIYF,TGTGCCAGCAGCTCCCCCGTGGGGTACTCGGGAAACACCATATATTTT
TRBJ1-5,.,TRBV18,TRBD1,CASSPGTGDQPQHF,TGTGCCAGCTCACCCGGGACAGGGGATCAGCCCCAGCATTTT
TRBJ2-3,once,TRBV29-1,.,CSTFGDTDTQYF,TGCAGCACCTTCGGGGACACAGATACGCAGTATTTT
TRBJ2-3,.,TRBV7-9,.,CASSLVALGGARPDTQYF,TGTGCCAGCAGCTTAGTAGCTCTGGGGGGCGCCCGGCCAGATACGCAGTATTTT
TRBJ2-1,.,TRBV6-5,.,CASSYSLGQGQFF,TGTGCCAGCAGTTACTCGCTCGGTCAGGGGCAGTTCTTC